This paragraph reports one T cell receptor (beta chain). V lost 4 bases and J 2 bases, leaving 3 bases between the germline ends. Germline assignment: CDR1 GTSNPN and CDR2 SVGIG (reference sequence). The CDR3 is 11 amino acids. The data are from a study of CD8 T cells in Susac syndrome. When the RNA was reverse transcribed, random hexamers were used with an input of roughly 0.5 to 1 ug. Coverage of TCR beta CDR3 amplification by immunoSEQ multiplex PCR extended to 54 Vbeta and 13 Jbeta. TCRdb reanalysed the immunoSEQ multiplex PCR reads using MiXCR and keeps one entry per CDR3 protein. Of about 200,000 distinct CDR3 sequences listed, 95% are singletons. The sequenced target, TCR beta, came from blood CD8+ and CD4+ T cells. Healthy donors acted as controls, with matching for age and sex. TEMRA cells were FACS-enriched, while CD8+ and CD4+ T cells were negatively isolated.

The chain employs TRBV30 and TRBJ2-1; D is undetermined. This receptor was obtained from a human donor in good health. Sequenced material: CD4+ T cells from PBMCs. The CDR3 nucleotides are TGTGCCTGGACCACCTACAATGAGCAGTTCTTC. It specifies CAWTTYNEQFF.